A selection of T cell receptor beta chains follows, all from one sample in a study of T cell responses to AZD1222 COVID-19 vaccine. TCRdb keeps only in-frame clones here, not all; method: immunoSEQ multiplex PCR. Among fewer than 200,000 clones listed, around 94% were seen once. Source: peripheral blood, taken 28 days after the second AZD1222 dose. Source of these receptors: an adult who received the AZD1222 COVID-19 vaccine. The CDR3 runs from the conserved cysteine through the conserved F or W. The D gene is left open where the match is weak. Only part of the rows carry a size: once, few, many, or a class if the clone is expanded.

>TRBV9|TRBD1|TRBJ2-2|-
TGTGCCAGCAGCGTAGAACAGGGGGGCATCGGGGAGCTGTTTTTT
CASSVEQGGIGELFF
>TRBV28|TRBD1|TRBJ2-3|-
TGTGCCAGCATCCGGGACAGGGGTCTTGCAGATACGCAGTATTTT
CASIRDRGLADTQYF
>TRBV6-2/TRBV6-3|-|TRBJ2-7|once
TGTGCCAGCAGTAACCCAGTTTTAAGCGAGCAGTACTTC
CASSNPVLSEQYF
>TRBV5-4|TRBD2|TRBJ2-1|-
TGTGCCAGCAGCTTGGAGCGGAGTTCTGGGCTAGCGGGAGGGAGTGAGCAGTTCTTC
CASSLERSSGLAGGSEQFF
>TRBV28|TRBD2|TRBJ2-1|-
TGTGCCAGCAGTAGCCTAGCGGGAGCAGTTTATTACAATGAGCAGTTCTTC
CASSSLAGAVYYNEQFF
>TRBV25-1|-|TRBJ1-1|-
TGTGCCAGCACCCTGATGGGTTCGACTGAAGCTTTCTTT
CASTLMGSTEAFF
>TRBV5-1|-|TRBJ2-3|-
TGCGCCAGCAGCTTGGGACAGGCAAGCACAGATACGCAGTATTTT
CASSLGQASTDTQYF
>TRBV5-6|TRBD2|TRBJ2-2|-
TGTGCCAGCAGCCCTCGGGGGGGCAGCGCCGGGGAGCTGTTTTTT
CASSPRGGSAGELFF
>TRBV7-3|TRBD1|TRBJ2-1|-
TGTGCCAGCAGCTCCGGGACAGGGGTGAGGAATGAGCAGTTCTTC
CASSSGTGVRNEQFF
>TRBV19|TRBD1|TRBJ1-5|-
TGTGCCAGTAGTATATCCGACAGGGGAAGGGGTCAGCCCCAGCATTTT
CASSISDRGRGQPQHF
>TRBV9|-|TRBJ1-5|-
TGTGCCAGCAGCTGGGGGGCCCGCCAGCCCCAGCATTTT
CASSWGARQPQHF
>TRBV9|-|TRBJ1-1|-
TGTGCCAGCAGCGTAGCCGTGACAGATGAAGCTTTCTTT
CASSVAVTDEAFF
>TRBV7-6|-|TRBJ1-1|-
TGTGCCAGCAGCTTAGTGGAGGTTGGGGACACTGAAGCTTTCTTT
CASSLVEVGDTEAFF
>TRBV4-3|-|TRBJ2-1|-
TGCGCCAGCAGCCAAGATTTTGGAGGGTCCCTCTTCAATGAGCAGTTCTTC
CASSQDFGGSLFNEQFF
>TRBV28|-|TRBJ1-1|-
TGTGCCAGCAGCCTATTTGGCTCTGAAGCTTTCTTT
CASSLFGSEAFF
>TRBV4-1|-|TRBJ1-4|-
TGCGCCAGCAGAGGCGGAGGACCTAATGAAAAACTGTTTTTT
CASRGGGPNEKLFF
>TRBV11-3|-|TRBJ2-5|-
TGTGCCAGCAGCTTGGGGCCAGAGACCCAGTACTTC
CASSLGPETQYF
>TRBV6-5|TRBD1|TRBJ2-4|-
TGTGCCAGCAGTTACTCGGGGACAGGGTGGAACATTCAGTACTTC
CASSYSGTGWNIQYF